The clone carrying this T cell receptor (beta chain) was seen a handful of times. MiXCR, applied by TCRdb to the 5' RACE reads, yields one record per CDR3 protein. The table lists about 790,000 distinct CDR3 sequences, roughly 18% of them singletons. V lost 4 bases, J lost 6 bases, and 13 bases lay in between. This CDR3 comprises 13 residues. The germline V gene encodes CDR1 LGHDT and CDR2 YNNKEL (reference sequence). The entry originates in a study of identical twins. The same specimen was also included in a second study, on T cells expressing NK-cell markers.

The sequence came from a woman aged 18-29 years in good health. The sequenced sample was PBMCs. The chain carries TRBV3-1 and TRBJ2-7; no firm D call. The CDR3: CASSLMGIGEQYF. CDR3 coding DNA: TGTGCCAGCAGCCTGATGGGGATCGGCGAGCAGTACTTC.